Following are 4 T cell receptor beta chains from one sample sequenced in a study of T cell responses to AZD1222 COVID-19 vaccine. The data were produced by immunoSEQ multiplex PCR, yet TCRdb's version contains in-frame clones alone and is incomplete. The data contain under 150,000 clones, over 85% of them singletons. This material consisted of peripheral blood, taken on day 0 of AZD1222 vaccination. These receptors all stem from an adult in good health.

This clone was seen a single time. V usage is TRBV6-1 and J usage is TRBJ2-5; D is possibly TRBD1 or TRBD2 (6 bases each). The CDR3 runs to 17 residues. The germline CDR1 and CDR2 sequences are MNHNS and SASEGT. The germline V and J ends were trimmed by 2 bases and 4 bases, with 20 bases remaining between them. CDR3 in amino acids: CASSERGIAGSRETQYF. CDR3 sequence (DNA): TGTGCCAGCAGTGAAAGGGGGATTGCGGGGTCTAGAGAGACCCAGTACTTC.

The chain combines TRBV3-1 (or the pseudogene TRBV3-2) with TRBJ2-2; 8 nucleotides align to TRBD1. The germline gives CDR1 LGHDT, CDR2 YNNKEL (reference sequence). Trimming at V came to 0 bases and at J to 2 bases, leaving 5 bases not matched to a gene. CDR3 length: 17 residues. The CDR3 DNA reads TGTGCCAGCAGCCAAGACTTACAGGGGGTTAACACCGGGGAGCTGTTTTTT. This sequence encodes CASSQDLQGVNTGELFF.

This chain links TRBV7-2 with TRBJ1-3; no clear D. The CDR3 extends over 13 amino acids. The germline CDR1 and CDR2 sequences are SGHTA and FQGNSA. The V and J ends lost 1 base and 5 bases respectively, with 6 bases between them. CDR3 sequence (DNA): TGTGCCAGCAGCTTAGACAGAAGAAACACCATATATTTT. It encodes CASSLDRRNTIYF.

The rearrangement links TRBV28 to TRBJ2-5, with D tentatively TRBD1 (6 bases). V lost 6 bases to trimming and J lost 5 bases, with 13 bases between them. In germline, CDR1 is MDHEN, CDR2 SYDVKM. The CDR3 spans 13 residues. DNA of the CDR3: TGTGCCAGCAGCCGGACAGAATGGGAGACCCAGTACTTC. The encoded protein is CASSRTEWETQYF.